Following are 20 T cell receptor beta chains from one sample sequenced in a study of shared clonotypes between healthy human individuals. Sequencing used immunoSEQ multiplex PCR; TCRdb keeps in-frame clones, though not all of them. The table has around 95,000 clones, around half seen once. Source material: PBMCs. The receptors shown here come from a woman aged 40 to 50 in good health. Some clones in this sample may be carry-over from other donors' samples.

The rearrangement uses TRBV7-2 and TRBJ2-2, with 10 nucleotides matching TRBD1. V was pared by 8 bases and J by 4 bases, with 10 bases of the junction left unmatched. This CDR3 region has 16 residues. The germline V gene encodes CDR1 SGHTA and CDR2 FQGNSA. The CDR3 DNA sequence: TGTGCCAGCTCCGGGACAGGGGTCGGTCTCACCGGGGAGCTGTTTTTT. Translating it yields CASSGTGVGLTGELFF.

Worth noting for this clone: This likely traces to a read error, being one base from a far larger clone. The same CDR3 is also encoded by other DNA sequences in this sample. The V gene is TRBV15, the J gene TRBJ2-7, with D uncertain. Germline V gene data show CDR1 as LNHNV and CDR2 as YYDKDF (reference sequence). The CDR3 runs to 14 residues. The CDR3 region has the DNA TGCGCCACCAGCAGAGATAAACAGTCCTACGAGCAGTACTTC. Its translation: CATSRDKQSYEQYF.

This clone has a handful of counts. V is TRBV21-1 and J is TRBJ2-7; no DNA check was done on the table's D call, TRBD1. TRBV21-1 is a recognized pseudogene. The CDR3 loop spans 20 amino acids. CDR3 nucleotides: TGTGCCAGCAGCCATCGAGGGACAGGTTTTTGGGTAGCGATATGGTACGAGCAGTACTTC. This gives the protein CASSHRGTGFWVAIWYEQYF.

This chain connects TRBV5-1 to TRBJ2-5; the D gene is possibly TRBD1 (6 bases). The DNA end lines up better with TRBJ2-7; the J call may be wrong. CDR1 is SGHRS and CDR2 is YFSETQ in the germline V gene. The CDR3 loop spans 14 amino acids. The CDR3 sequence: CASSSDSGSYEQYF. CDR3 in DNA: TGCGCCAGCAGCTCGGACAGTGGCTCCTACGAGCAGTACTTC.

This sequence joins TRBV7-2 and TRBJ2-5; weak D call: TRBD1 (6 bases). The CDR3 is 15 residues long. Per germline, CDR1 SGHTA and CDR2 FQGNSA. Trimming took 6 bases from V and 5 from J, leaving 19 bases between them. CDR3 sequence: CASSTQTGPGETQYF. CDR3 bases: TGTGCCAGCAGTACCCAGACAGGCCCAGGGGAGACCCAGTACTTC.

V gene TRBV9 combines with J gene TRBJ2-4; D may be TRBD1 (6 bases). V shed 4 bases and J shed 0 bases, with 8 bases lying between them. The germline CDR1 and CDR2 sequences are SGDLS and YYNGEE. The CDR3 is 14 amino acids. The CDR3 nucleotides are TGTGCCAGCAGCAAAGGGGGAGCCAAAAACATTCAGTACTTC. It translates to CASSKGGAKNIQYF.

The V and J genes are TRBV5-1 and TRBJ1-4; D not resolved. CDR3 size: 15 residues. Germline V gene lookup returns CDR1 SGHRS and CDR2 YFSETQ. V dropped 0 bases and J dropped 7 bases, with 13 bases sitting between them. CDR3 DNA sequence: TGCGCCAGCAGCTTGGTTTCCACAACCGTTGAAAAACTGTTTTTT. This sequence encodes CASSLVSTTVEKLFF.

V gene TRBV9 combines with J gene TRBJ2-2, with 13 bases fitting TRBD2. The V segment lost 3 bases and the J segment 7 bases; nucleotides outside the gene matches: 6. Germline V CDR1 and CDR2: SGDLS, YYNGEE. The CDR3 extends over 16 amino acids. The CDR3 DNA reads TGTGCCAGCAGCGCATGGACTAGCGGGAGTGGCGGGGAGCTGTTTTTT. Encoded protein: CASSAWTSGSGGELFF.

The chain recombines TRBV28 with TRBJ2-2, with a possible D match to TRBD2 (6 bases). The CDR3 sequence is 14 residues long. Germline CDR1 MDHEN, CDR2 SYDVKM. The V end lost 6 bases, the J end lost 7 bases, and 15 bases lay between the germline ends. The CDR3 nucleotides are TGTGCCAGCAGCTCGGCTGGGGGGAACGGGGAGCTGTTTTTT. Protein: CASSSAGGNGELFF.

The V and J genes are TRBV29-1 and TRBJ2-1; a possible D gene is TRBD1 (5 bases). The V gene lost 6 bases and the J gene lost 2 bases, with 14 bases spanning the gap. This CDR3 region has 14 residues. Germline-derived CDR1 and CDR2 are SQVTM and ANQGSEA. The CDR3 coding sequence is TGCAGCGTCACAGGATTTGGCGCCTACAATGAGCAGTTCTTC. Protein: CSVTGFGAYNEQFF.

This clone was found many times. The gene calls are TRBV5-1 and TRBJ2-3, with 8 positions matching TRBD1. CDR1 SGHRS and CDR2 YFSETQ come from the germline V gene. CDR3 length equals 16 residues. V lost 4 bases and J lost 1; bases outside the gene matches: 8. The CDR3 protein is CASSPVTGAGTDTQYF. CDR3 in DNA: TGCGCCAGCAGCCCCGTGACAGGGGCGGGCACAGATACGCAGTATTTT.

This clone was found a few times. This chain uses TRBV10-3 with TRBJ1-5; the D gene is possibly TRBD1 (5 bases). Trimming took off 8 bases at V and 2 bases at J, with 13 bases between the two ends. CDR3 length: 14 residues. CDR1 and CDR2 from the germline V gene are ENHRY and SYGVKD. The CDR3 bases are TGTGCCATCGCCGGGGCTGGGGGCAATCAGCCCCAGCATTTT. Protein: CAIAGAGGNQPQHF.

In this sample, this clone turned up many times. V and J are TRBV28 and TRBJ1-5, with D tentatively TRBD1 (6 bases). Germline CDR1 and CDR2: MDHEN and SYDVKM. Trimming pared 2 bases from V and 0 bases from J, leaving 11 bases between. The CDR3 covers 16 residues. The CDR3 sequence is CASSLEGGYSNQPQHF. The CDR3 DNA reads as TGTGCCAGCAGTTTAGAGGGGGGGTATAGCAATCAGCCCCAGCATTTT. Variable domain in full (rest from reference TRBV28 and TRBJ1-5): DVKVTQSSRYLVKRTGEKVFLECVQDMDHENMFWYRQDPGLGLRLIYFSYDVKMKEKGDIPEGYSVSREKKERFSLILESASTNQTSMYLCASSLEGGYSNQPQHFGDGTRLSIL.

This clone came up many times. The rearrangement links TRBV6-4 to TRBJ2-3, with 7 bases lining up with TRBD2. Trimming cost V 6 bases and J 2 bases; bases outside gene matches: 8. CDR1 and CDR2 from the germline V gene are MRHNA and SNTAGT. CDR3 length: 15 amino acids. CDR3 residues: CASSLRTRATDTQYF. As DNA, the CDR3 is TGTGCCAGCAGCCTACGGACTAGGGCCACAGATACGCAGTATTTT.

V usage is TRBV30 and J usage is TRBJ1-5; TRBD1 matches at 7 bases. Germline V gives CDR1 GTSNPN, CDR2 SVGIG (reference sequence). The CDR3 has 13 amino acids. With 2 bases clipped from V and 7 bases from J, the junction kept 5 bases outside the gene matches. The CDR3 loop is CAWSHRGGQPQHF. CDR3 nucleotides: TGTGCCTGGAGTCACAGGGGAGGACAGCCCCAGCATTTT.

The gene calls are TRBV28 and TRBJ2-6; D is undetermined. The germline V and J ends were trimmed by 2 bases and 0 bases, with 8 bases remaining between them. CDR1 is MDHEN and CDR2 is SYDVKM in the germline V gene. CDR3 length: 16 residues. CDR3 amino acids: CASSLAQLSGANVLTF. The DNA of the CDR3 is TGTGCCAGCAGTTTAGCACAGCTCTCTGGGGCCAACGTCCTGACTTTC.

This clone has only a few counts. The chain combines TRBV29-1 with TRBJ2-7; TRBD1 matches 9 bases. The V segment lost 7 bases and the J segment 3 bases; nucleotides outside the gene matches: 7. Germline V gives CDR1 SQVTM, CDR2 ANQGSEA. The CDR3 extends over 13 amino acids. The CDR3 bases are TGCAGCGGCGGGACAGGGAGAAGCTACGAGCAGTACTTC. Protein sequence: CSGGTGRSYEQYF.

This clone was counted a single time. The chain uses TRBV4-2 and TRBJ2-7; the match to TRBD2 covers 9 bases. Germline loops: CDR1 LGHNA, CDR2 YNFKEQ. V dropped 5 bases and J dropped 5; count of bases not matched to a gene: 10. The CDR3 is made up of 15 amino acids. CDR3 sequence reads: CASSSPTSGRDEQYF. DNA for the CDR3: TGTGCCAGCAGCTCCCCGACTAGCGGCAGGGACGAGCAGTACTTC.

The CDR3 DNA reads as TGTGCCAGCAGTTTTCGAGACAGGGGATACGAGCAGTACTTC. Amino acids: CASSFRDRGYEQYF. V is TRBV27 and J is TRBJ2-7; TRBD1 matches at 8 bases. V shed 3 bases and J 4 bases; nucleotides not matched to a gene: 5. Germline CDR1 is MNHEY and CDR2 is SMNVEV (reference sequence). The CDR3 is 14 residues long.

This clone was detected only once. CDR3 in DNA: TGTGCCAGCAGAGGGAACGGGGAGGGAGGCGGAGGCAATCAGCCCCAGCATTTT. The encoded protein is CASRGNGEGGGGNQPQHF. This rearrangement joins TRBV6-4 to TRBJ1-5; D remains ambiguous. This CDR3 spans 18 amino acids. V lost 6 bases to trimming and J lost 2 bases, with 23 bases between them. The germline V gene has CDR1 MRHNA and CDR2 SNTAGT.